This T cell receptor (beta chain) derives from a study of blood T cell repertoires in COVID-19. Germline loops: CDR1 KGHSH, CDR2 LQKENI. V lost 4 bases and J lost 0, with 10 bases in between. This CDR3 is 15 amino acids long. Sequenced by immunoSEQ multiplex PCR; TCRdb stores in-frame clones only, minus some. The table lists about 33,000 clones, 80% to 90% of them singletons. The chain combines TRBV18 with TRBJ2-1; D perhaps matches TRBD1 (6 bases). The material sequenced was peripheral blood. The TCR was taken from a man between 65 and 85 years old with acute or convalescent COVID-19. This CDR3 is CASSLQGYSYNEQFF. The CDR3 coding sequence is TGTGCCAGCTCACTCCAGGGGTACTCCTACAATGAGCAGTTCTTC.